The 23 T cell receptor beta chains reported below all come from one sample, sequenced in a study of cytomegalovirus exposure and HLA in healthy donors (dated by TCRdb to about 2017). The method behind the library was the immunoSEQ multiplex PCR assay. The multiplex PCR relied on a mix of 60 forward primers for TCR Vbeta segments and 13 reverse primers for TCR Jbeta segments. As stored in TCRdb, this immuneACCESS dataset retains in-frame rearrangements with V and J assigned. A fraction of the clones does not appear; measured against another copy, unresolved V genes explain less than half of the discrepancy, and the remainder lacks a known reason. For this sample there are about 160,000 clones; less than 90% appear just once. The ten largest clones take up roughly 1.9% of the sample. Sequenced input: PBMCs. These receptor sequences come from a man younger than 30 in good health and CMV-seronegative.

The chain joins TRBV19 to TRBJ1-3; D not resolved. Germline loops: CDR1 LNHDA, CDR2 SQIVND (reference sequence). Trimming removed 2 bases from V and 0 bases from J, with 5 bases in between. The CDR3 is made up of 14 amino acids. The DNA of the CDR3 is TGTGCCAGTAGTATATCCCGCTCTGGAAACACCATATATTTT. This sequence encodes CASSISRSGNTIYF.

This clone has only a few counts. The CDR3 coding sequence is TGTGCCAGCAGCTCTCGTCGGGTGGGGCACACCGGGGAGCTGTTTTTT. It translates to CASSSRRVGHTGELFF. This chain links TRBV7-7 with TRBJ2-2, with a possible D match to TRBD1 (5 bases). Trimming shortened V by 4 bases and J by 3 bases, and 15 bases separated the two germline ends. This CDR3 contains 16 residues. Looked up from germline, CDR1 is SSHAT and CDR2 is FNYEAQ (reference sequence). The whole variable domain, remainder taken from reference TRBV7-7 and TRBJ2-2, is GAGVSQSPRYKVTKRGQDVTLRCDPISSHATLYWYQQALGQGPEFLTYFNYEAQPDKSGLPSDRFSAERPEGSISTLTIQRTEQRDSAMYRCASSSRRVGHTGELFFGEGSRLTVL.

This clone was counted once. The chain combines TRBV28 with TRBJ1-5; weak D call: TRBD1 (6 bases). Trimming stripped 7 bases from V and 0 bases from J, with 16 bases between. Germline loops: CDR1 MDHEN, CDR2 SYDVKM. The length of the CDR3 is 16 residues. The CDR3 reads CASTRGRGFSNQPQHF. Written as DNA, the CDR3 is TGTGCCAGCACCCGAGGCAGGGGCTTTAGCAATCAGCCCCAGCATTTT.

This rearrangement joins TRBV27 to TRBJ1-3; 10 bases fit TRBD1. This CDR3 spans 17 amino acids. V was clipped by 4 bases and J by 2 bases; unmatched bases: 8. CDR1 is MNHEY and CDR2 is SMNVEV in the germline V gene (reference sequence). DNA for the CDR3: TGTGCCAGCAGTTCGCGACAGGGGGCAGTTGCTGGAAACACCATATATTTT. Translation: CASSSRQGAVAGNTIYF.

CDR3 nucleotides: TGTGCCAGCAGTTGGACTAGCGGGAGTGTTGGGCAGTACTTC. Translating gives CASSWTSGSVGQYF. V and J are TRBV28 and TRBJ2-7; 13 bases match TRBD2. After removal of 4 bases from V and 9 bases from J, the junction contained 6 bases not matched to a gene. The CDR3 extends over 14 amino acids. CDR1 is MDHEN, CDR2 SYDVKM, per germline.

This clone was seen just once. The chain couples TRBV5-1 to TRBJ2-3; TRBD2 agrees at 9 bases. Trimming at V came to 2 bases and at J to 2 bases, leaving 3 bases not matched to a gene. Germline V gene lookup returns CDR1 SGHRS and CDR2 YFSETQ. The CDR3 sequence is 15 residues long. The CDR3, as DNA: TGCGCCAGCAGCTTTGAGCGGGGGGACACAGATACGCAGTATTTT. Protein sequence: CASSFERGDTDTQYF.

The chain combines TRBV11-2 with TRBJ2-1, with 10 nucleotides matching TRBD2. CDR1 and CDR2 (germline): SGHAT, FQNNGV. The CDR3 consists of 17 residues. V dropped 1 base and J dropped 9; count of bases not matched to a gene: 12. CDR3 loop: CASSLASSGRSFAEQFF. The CDR3 region has the DNA TGTGCCAGCAGCTTAGCGAGTAGCGGGAGGTCCTTCGCTGAGCAGTTCTTC. Combining the CDR3 with reference TRBV11-2 and TRBJ2-1 gives the whole variable domain EAGVAQSPRYKIIEKRQSVAFWCNPISGHATLYWYQQILGQGPKLLIQFQNNGVVDDSQLPKDRFSAERLKGVDSTLKIQPAKLEDSAVYLCASSLASSGRSFAEQFFGPGTRLTVL.

The V call is TRBV19, the J call TRBJ1-5; the match to TRBD1 covers 8 bases. The CDR3 runs to 15 residues. V gave up 11 bases and J gave up 6 bases; unmatched junction bases: 15. The V gene's germline CDR1 is LNHDA and CDR2 SQIVND (reference sequence). The CDR3 region is CASRLRQGAVQPQHF. CDR3 bases: TGTGCCTCCAGATTGAGGCAGGGGGCGGTTCAGCCCCAGCATTTT. The full variable domain, in which reference TRBV19 and TRBJ1-5 provide the parts outside the CDR3, is DGGITQSPKYLFRKEGQNVTLSCEQNLNHDAMYWYRQDPGQGLRLIYYSQIVNDFQKGDIAEGYSVSREKKESFPLTVTSAQKNPTAFYLCASRLRQGAVQPQHFGDGTRLSIL.

This chain uses TRBV10-3 with TRBJ1-4, with TRBD1 as a possible D gene (6 bases). The CDR3 is 14 residues long. V was trimmed by 0 bases and J by 11 bases, leaving 13 bases between them. Per germline, CDR1 ENHRY and CDR2 SYGVKD. The CDR3 DNA reads as TGTGCCATCAGTGAGTCCCCTCAGAGGGGGAAACTGTTTTTT. Translation gives CAISESPQRGKLFF.

The rearrangement uses TRBV7-8 and TRBJ1-1; D may be TRBD1 (6 bases). V was trimmed by 5 bases and J by 4 bases, leaving 14 bases between them. The CDR3 is 14 amino acids. In germline, CDR1 is SGHVS, CDR2 FQNEAQ. CDR3 DNA: TGTGCCAGCAGCCCCCCAACAGGGAGCACTGAAGCTTTCTTT. Its translation is CASSPPTGSTEAFF.

V usage is TRBV7-2 and J usage is TRBJ1-1; no firm D call. V gave up 0 bases and J gave up 4 bases, with 15 bases separating them. CDR3 length: 16 amino acids. Germline V gene lookup returns CDR1 SGHTA and CDR2 FQGNSA. The CDR3 sequence is CASSLAPSGLGTEAFF. The CDR3 DNA sequence: TGTGCCAGCAGCTTAGCTCCTTCGGGGTTGGGCACTGAAGCTTTCTTT.

The V call is TRBV19, the J call TRBJ1-2; maybe TRBD1 (5 bases). The germline V gene encodes CDR1 LNHDA and CDR2 SQIVND (reference sequence). There are 13 residues in the CDR3. V dropped 8 bases and J dropped 7 bases, with 17 bases sitting between them. CDR3 sequence reads: CASSSGRVLGYTF. For the CDR3, the DNA is TGTGCCAGTTCGTCCGGCAGGGTACTTGGCTACACCTTC.

V gene TRBV2 combines with J gene TRBJ2-2, with D possibly being TRBD2 (5 bases). Deletions cut 0 bases from V and 4 bases from J, with 18 bases between. Germline CDR1 SNHLY, CDR2 FYNNEI. The CDR3 has 18 residues. This chain's CDR3 is CASSEAGYAGRGTGELFF. In nucleotides, the CDR3 is TGTGCCAGCAGTGAAGCCGGGTATGCGGGTCGCGGCACCGGGGAGCTGTTTTTT.

This clone was observed a few times. This chain joins TRBV7-9 and TRBJ2-7, with no clear D. In germline, CDR1 is SEHNR, CDR2 FQNEAQ (reference sequence). The CDR3 loop spans 12 amino acids. Trimming removed 6 bases at V and 3 bases at J, with 9 bases between. The CDR3 DNA sequence: TGTGCCAGCAGTATTGCAGACTACGAGCAGTACTTC. It yields the protein CASSIADYEQYF.

The rearrangement uses TRBV5-5 and TRBJ2-2; 7 nucleotides align to TRBD2. CDR3 length: 14 amino acids. Trimming at V came to 4 bases and at J to 4 bases, leaving 4 bases not matched to a gene. CDR1 is SGHKS, CDR2 YYEKEE, per germline (reference sequence). The CDR3 loop is CASSGLGTTGELFF. CDR3 bases: TGTGCCAGCAGCGGACTAGGGACCACCGGGGAGCTGTTTTTT.

V and J are TRBV28 and TRBJ1-5; D is uncertain. V lost 5 bases and J 3 bases, leaving 17 bases between the germline ends. This CDR3 is built from 16 residues. Germline assignment: CDR1 MDHEN and CDR2 SYDVKM. The CDR3 DNA reads TGTGCCAGCAGTGCGCATCCGGGGATTAACAATCAGCCCCAGCATTTT. As protein: CASSAHPGINNQPQHF.

This clone showed up just a few times. This sequence joins TRBV6-6 and TRBJ2-7, with TRBD2 matching 8 bases. This CDR3 is built from 16 residues. J was trimmed by 2 bases and V by 2 bases; bases with no gene match: 8. CDR1 and CDR2 (germline): MNHNY, SVGAGI (reference sequence). The CDR3 DNA reads as TGTGCCAGCAGTTACAAGCGGGGGATCCCCGCCTACGAGCAGTACTTC. Translation gives CASSYKRGIPAYEQYF.

The count of this clone is one. V and J are TRBV6-1 and TRBJ1-3; perhaps TRBD1 as D (5 bases). Trimming removed 3 bases from V and 2 bases from J, with 11 bases in between. The CDR3 spans 15 residues. Germline values: CDR1 MNHNS, CDR2 SASEGT. The CDR3 DNA sequence: TGTGCCAGCAGTGATAAGGGGTGGGCTGGAAACACCATATATTTT. This gives the protein CASSDKGWAGNTIYF.

The genes are TRBV6-6 and TRBJ2-7; no firm D call. The CDR3 contains 14 residues. The V gene lost 2 bases and the J gene lost 1 base, with 9 bases spanning the gap. Per germline, CDR1 MNHNY and CDR2 SVGAGI (reference sequence). The CDR3 is CASSYRGGSYEQYF. The CDR3 DNA reads TGTGCCAGCAGTTACCGAGGTGGGTCCTACGAGCAGTACTTC.

The chain couples TRBV5-1 to TRBJ1-5, with D unclear. CDR1 is SGHRS and CDR2 is YFSETQ in the germline V gene. V was shortened by 0 bases and J by 2 bases, with 9 bases between the two germline ends. The CDR3 runs to 15 residues. The CDR3 DNA reads TGCGCCAGCAGCTTGGGTGGAGAGGGCAATCAGCCCCAGCATTTT. Translating gives CASSLGGEGNQPQHF.

This clone has just one count. The chain couples TRBV11-2 to TRBJ1-2, with D perhaps TRBD1 (6 bases). The CDR3 is 16 amino acids. Germline V CDR1 and CDR2: SGHAT, FQNNGV. Trimming shortened V by 4 bases and J by 4 bases, and 19 bases separated the two germline ends. CDR3: CASSSLTGGPAYGYTF. The CDR3 DNA reads as TGTGCCAGCAGCTCCCTGACCGGGGGGCCGGCCTATGGCTACACCTTC.

The gene calls are TRBV2 and TRBJ1-3; 8 nucleotides line up with TRBD1. Germline loops: CDR1 SNHLY, CDR2 FYNNEI. The J segment lost 2 bases and the V segment lost 4 bases, leaving 7 bases of the junction unmatched. The CDR3 length is 16 residues. The CDR3 region has the DNA TGTGCCAGCAGTGTTGAGGGGACAGGCACTGGAAACACCATATATTTT. Amino acids: CASSVEGTGTGNTIYF.

The chain uses TRBV19 and TRBJ1-5; 7 bases map to TRBD1. Looked up from germline, CDR1 is LNHDA and CDR2 is SQIVND (reference sequence). V was clipped by 4 bases and J by 2 bases; unmatched bases: 5. The CDR3 is 15 amino acids. CDR3 sequence: CASSTWTGGNQPQHF. The CDR3 DNA sequence: TGTGCCAGTAGTACGTGGACAGGAGGCAATCAGCCCCAGCATTTT.